This T cell receptor beta chain was identified during a study of shared clonotypes between healthy human individuals. This CDR3 spans 15 amino acids. The germline V and J ends were trimmed by 4 bases and 1 base, with 10 bases remaining between them. Germline V gene lookup returns CDR1 MRHNA and CDR2 SNTAGT. This clone was seen at least ten times. Each of the donors was a healthy adult who was HIV-negative and had not had a recent acute infection or vaccination. Every donor was a Caucasian adult from Nashville, Tennessee. TCRdb's copy holds only in-frame clones and misses some; the assay was immunoSEQ multiplex PCR. The sample includes about 95,000 clones, under 80% seen only once; the top ten take roughly 40%.

The chain uses TRBV6-4 and TRBJ2-2, with TRBD2 as a possible D gene (6 bases). Material: memory CD8+ T cells sorted from blood. This sample's subset: CD45RO+ cells pooled with CCR7-negative TemRA cells. The source is a man younger than 40 in good health. The CDR3, as DNA: TGTGCCAGCAGTGTAGGTAGCGGGAACACCGGGGAGCTGTTTTTT. Encoded protein: CASSVGSGNTGELFF.